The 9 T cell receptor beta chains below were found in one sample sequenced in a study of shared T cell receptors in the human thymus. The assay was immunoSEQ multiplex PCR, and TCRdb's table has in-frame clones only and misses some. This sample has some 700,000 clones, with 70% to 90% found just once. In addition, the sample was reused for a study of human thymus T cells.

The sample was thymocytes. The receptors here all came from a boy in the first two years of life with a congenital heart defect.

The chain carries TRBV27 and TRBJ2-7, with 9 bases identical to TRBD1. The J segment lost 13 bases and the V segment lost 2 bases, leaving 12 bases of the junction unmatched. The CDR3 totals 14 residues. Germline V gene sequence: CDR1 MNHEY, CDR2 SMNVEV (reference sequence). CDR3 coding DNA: TGTGCCAGCAGTTTAAGGAGGGGGGACAGGGATTATTACTTC. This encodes CASSLRRGDRDYYF.

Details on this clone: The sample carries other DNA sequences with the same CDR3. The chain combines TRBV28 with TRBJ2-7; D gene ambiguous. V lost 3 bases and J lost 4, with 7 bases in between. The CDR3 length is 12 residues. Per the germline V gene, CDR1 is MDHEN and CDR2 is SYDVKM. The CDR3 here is CASSFRSYEQYF. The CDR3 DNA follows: TGTGCCAGCAGTTTCCGGTCATACGAGCAGTACTTC.

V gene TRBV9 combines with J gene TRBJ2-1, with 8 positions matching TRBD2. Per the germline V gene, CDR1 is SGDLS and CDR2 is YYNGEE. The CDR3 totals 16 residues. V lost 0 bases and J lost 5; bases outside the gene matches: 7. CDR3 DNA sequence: TGTGCCAGCAGCGTAGCTGAAGCGGGAGAAAACAATGAGCAGTTCTTC. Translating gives CASSVAEAGENNEQFF.

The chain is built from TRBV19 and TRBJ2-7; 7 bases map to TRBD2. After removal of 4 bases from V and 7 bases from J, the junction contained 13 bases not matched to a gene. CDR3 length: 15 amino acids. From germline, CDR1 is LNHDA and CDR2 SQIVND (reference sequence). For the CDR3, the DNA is TGTGCCAGTAGTAAAGGCCGAGCGGGGCCTCGGGAGCAGTACTTC. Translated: CASSKGRAGPREQYF.

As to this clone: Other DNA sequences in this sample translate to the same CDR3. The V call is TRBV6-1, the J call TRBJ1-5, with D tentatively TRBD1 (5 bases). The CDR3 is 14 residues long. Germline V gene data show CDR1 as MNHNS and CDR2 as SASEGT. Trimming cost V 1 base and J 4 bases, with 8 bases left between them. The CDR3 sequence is CASSEGGGNQPQHF. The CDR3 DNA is TGTGCCAGCAGTGAAGGGGGGGGGAATCAGCCCCAGCATTTT.

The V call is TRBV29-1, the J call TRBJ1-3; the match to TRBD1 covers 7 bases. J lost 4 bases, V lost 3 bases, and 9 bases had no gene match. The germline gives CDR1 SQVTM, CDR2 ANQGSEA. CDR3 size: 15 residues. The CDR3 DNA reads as TGCAGCGTTGAGGTTCTCAGGGGGAAGGGAAACACCATATATTTT. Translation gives CSVEVLRGKGNTIYF.

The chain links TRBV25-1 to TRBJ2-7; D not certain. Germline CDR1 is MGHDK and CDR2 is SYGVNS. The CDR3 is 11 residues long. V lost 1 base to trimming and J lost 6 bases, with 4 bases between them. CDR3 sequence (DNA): TGTGCCAGCAGTGAATCGGTCGAGCAGTACTTC. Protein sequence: CASSESVEQYF.

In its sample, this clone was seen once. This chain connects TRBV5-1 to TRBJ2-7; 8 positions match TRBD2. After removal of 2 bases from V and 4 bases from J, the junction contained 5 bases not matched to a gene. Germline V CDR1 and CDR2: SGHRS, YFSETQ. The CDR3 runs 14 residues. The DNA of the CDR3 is TGCGCCAGCAGCTTTAGCGGGGAGCCATACGAGCAGTACTTC. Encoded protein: CASSFSGEPYEQYF.

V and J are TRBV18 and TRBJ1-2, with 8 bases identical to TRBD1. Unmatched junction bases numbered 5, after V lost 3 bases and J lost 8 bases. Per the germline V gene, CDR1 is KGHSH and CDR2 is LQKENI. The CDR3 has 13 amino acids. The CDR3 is CASSPDRGSGYTF. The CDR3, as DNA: TGTGCCAGCTCACCTGACAGGGGTAGCGGCTACACCTTC.